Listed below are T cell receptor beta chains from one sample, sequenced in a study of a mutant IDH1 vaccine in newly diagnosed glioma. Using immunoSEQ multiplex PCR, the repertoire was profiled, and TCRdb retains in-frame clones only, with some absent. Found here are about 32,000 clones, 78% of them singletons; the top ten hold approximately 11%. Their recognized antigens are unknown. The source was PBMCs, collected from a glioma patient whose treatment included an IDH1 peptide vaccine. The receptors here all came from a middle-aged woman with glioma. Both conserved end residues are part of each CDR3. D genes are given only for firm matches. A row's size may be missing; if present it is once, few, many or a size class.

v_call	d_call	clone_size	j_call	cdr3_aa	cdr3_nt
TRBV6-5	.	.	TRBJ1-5	CASSYHEEQPQHF	TGTGCCAGCAGTTACCACGAGGAGCAGCCCCAGCATTTT
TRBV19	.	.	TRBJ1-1	CASRPQGVVNTEAFF	TGTGCCAGTAGGCCCCAGGGAGTCGTGAACACTGAAGCTTTCTTT
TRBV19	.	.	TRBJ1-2	CASSIVDSSRSKGYTF	TGTGCCAGTAGTATAGTGGATTCTAGCAGGTCGAAAGGCTACACCTTC
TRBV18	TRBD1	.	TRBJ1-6	CASSPGQVNSPLHF	TGTGCCAGCTCACCTGGACAGGTGAATTCACCCCTCCACTTT
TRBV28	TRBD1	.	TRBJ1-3	CASREQGRPGNTIYF	TGTGCCAGCAGGGAACAGGGGAGACCTGGAAACACCATATATTTT
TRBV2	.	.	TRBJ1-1	CASSETGSNTEAFF	TGTGCCAGCAGTGAGACGGGGTCGAACACTGAAGCTTTCTTT
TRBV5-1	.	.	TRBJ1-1	CASSLGHGTEAFF	TGCGCCAGCAGCTTGGGCCACGGTACTGAAGCTTTCTTT
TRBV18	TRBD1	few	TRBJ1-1	CASSLGQGRTEAFF	TGTGCCAGCTCACTCGGACAGGGGAGGACTGAAGCTTTCTTT
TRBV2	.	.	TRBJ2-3	CASSLADTQYF	TGTGCCAGCAGCCTAGCTGATACGCAGTATTTT
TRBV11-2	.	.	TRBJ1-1	CASSLERDTEAFF	TGTGCCAGCAGCTTAGAGAGGGACACTGAAGCTTTCTTT
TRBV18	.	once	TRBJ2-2	CASSPLGQGETGELFF	TGTGCCAGCTCACCCCTAGGGCAGGGTGAAACCGGGGAGCTGTTTTTT
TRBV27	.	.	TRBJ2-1	CGKVGRGVLQKDNEQFF	TGTGGAAAGGTGGGGCGGGGTGTCCTACAGAAGGACAATGAGCAGTTCTTC
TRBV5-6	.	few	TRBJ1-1	CASSLPGVITEAFF	TGTGCCAGCAGCTTGCCGGGGGTTATCACTGAAGCTTTCTTT
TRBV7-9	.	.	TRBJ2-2	CASSFGGELFF	TGTGCCAGCAGCTTTGGCGGGGAGCTGTTTTTT
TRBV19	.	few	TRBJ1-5	CASSTLSPADQPQHF	TGTGCCAGTAGTACCCTCTCACCGGCCGATCAGCCCCAGCATTTT
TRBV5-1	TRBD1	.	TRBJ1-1	CASSPTGQGKTEAFF	TGCGCCAGCAGCCCCACTGGACAGGGTAAAACTGAAGCTTTCTTT
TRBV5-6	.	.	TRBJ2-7	CASSYDGTEQYF	TGTGCCAGCAGCTATGATGGAACCGAGCAGTACTTC
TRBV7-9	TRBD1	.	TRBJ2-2	CASSPVWTGTNTGELFF	TGTGCCAGCAGCCCCGTCTGGACAGGGACGAACACCGGGGAGCTGTTTTTT
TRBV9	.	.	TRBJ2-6	CASSVNPTGANVLTF	TGTGCCAGCAGCGTAAATCCAACCGGGGCCAACGTCCTGACTTTC
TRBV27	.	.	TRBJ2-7	CASRTTLPYEQYF	TGTGCCAGCAGGACAACTCTGCCCTACGAGCAGTACTTC
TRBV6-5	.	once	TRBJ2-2	CASSNKGPPGELFF	TGTGCCAGCAGTAACAAGGGGCCTCCCGGGGAGCTGTTTTTT
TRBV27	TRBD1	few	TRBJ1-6	CASSLWDRDSPLHF	TGTGCCAGCAGTTTATGGGACAGGGATTCACCCCTCCACTTT
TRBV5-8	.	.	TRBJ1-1	CASSPGPEAFF	TGTGCCAGCAGCCCGGGACCTGAAGCTTTCTTT
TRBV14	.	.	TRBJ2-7	CASSIWGSYEQYF	TGTGCCAGCAGCATCTGGGGCAGCTACGAGCAGTACTTC
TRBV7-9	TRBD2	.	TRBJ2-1	CASSPPGLAAVYNEQFF	TGTGCCAGCAGCCCCCCGGGACTAGCGGCGGTCTACAATGAGCAGTTCTTC
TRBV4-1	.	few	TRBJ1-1	CASSPQGEVNTEAFF	TGCGCCAGCAGCCCGCAGGGAGAGGTGAACACTGAAGCTTTCTTT
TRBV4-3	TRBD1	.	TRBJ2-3	CASSQVGGKDTQYF	TGCGCCAGCAGCCAAGTAGGGGGCAAAGATACGCAGTATTTT
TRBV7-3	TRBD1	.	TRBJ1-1	CASSLGTGWAEAFF	TGTGCCAGCAGCTTAGGGACAGGGTGGGCTGAAGCTTTCTTT
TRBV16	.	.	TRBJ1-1	CASSQSRVNTEAFF	TGTGCCAGCAGCCAATCGCGAGTGAACACTGAAGCTTTCTTT
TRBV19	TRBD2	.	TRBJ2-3	CASGSLTSGSSTDTQYF	TGTGCCAGCGGGTCCCTCACTAGCGGGAGTAGCACAGATACGCAGTATTTT
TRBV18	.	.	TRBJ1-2	CASSHDPVGYGYTF	TGTGCCAGCTCACATGACCCGGTGGGCTATGGCTACACCTTC
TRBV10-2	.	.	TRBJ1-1	CASSELAGPTEAFF	TGCGCCAGCAGTGAGTTAGCTGGCCCCACTGAAGCTTTCTTT
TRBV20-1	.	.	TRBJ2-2	CSAKRQLELFF	TGCAGTGCTAAAAGACAGCTGGAGCTGTTTTTT
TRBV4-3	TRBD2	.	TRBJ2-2	CASSKAAGGPGGELFF	TGCGCCAGCAGCAAAGCAGCGGGGGGGCCCGGCGGGGAGCTGTTTTTT
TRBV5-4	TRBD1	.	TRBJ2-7	CASTPEAPGQGASYEQYF	TGTGCCAGCACCCCGGAAGCTCCGGGACAGGGGGCTTCCTACGAGCAGTACTTC
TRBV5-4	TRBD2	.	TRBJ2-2	CASSPGLAGTGTGELFF	TGTGCCAGCAGCCCGGGACTAGCGGGAACTGGCACCGGGGAGCTGTTTTTT